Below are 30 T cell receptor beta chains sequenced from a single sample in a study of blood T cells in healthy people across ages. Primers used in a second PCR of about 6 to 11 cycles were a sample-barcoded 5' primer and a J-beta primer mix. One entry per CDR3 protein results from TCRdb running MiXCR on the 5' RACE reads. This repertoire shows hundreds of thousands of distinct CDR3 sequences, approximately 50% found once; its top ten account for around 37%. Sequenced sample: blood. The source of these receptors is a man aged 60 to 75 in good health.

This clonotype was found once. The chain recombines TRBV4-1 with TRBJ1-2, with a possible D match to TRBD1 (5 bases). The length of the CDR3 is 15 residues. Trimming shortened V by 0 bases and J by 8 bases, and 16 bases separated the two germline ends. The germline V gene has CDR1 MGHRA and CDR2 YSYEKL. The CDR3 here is CASSQEGRGLRGYTF. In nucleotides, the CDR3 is TGCGCCAGCAGCCAAGAAGGCCGGGGGTTAAGGGGCTACACCTTC.

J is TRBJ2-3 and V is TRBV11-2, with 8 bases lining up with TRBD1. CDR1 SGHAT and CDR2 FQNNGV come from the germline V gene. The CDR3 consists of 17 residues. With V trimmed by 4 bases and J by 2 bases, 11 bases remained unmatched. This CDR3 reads CASSSLNRGSHTDTQYF. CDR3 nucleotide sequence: TGTGCCAGCAGCTCCCTCAACAGGGGGTCCCACACAGATACGCAGTATTTT.

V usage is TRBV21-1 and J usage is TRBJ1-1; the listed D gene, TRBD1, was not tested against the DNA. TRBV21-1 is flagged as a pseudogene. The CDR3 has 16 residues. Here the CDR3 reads CASSKRVRGMDTEAFF. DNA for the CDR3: TGTGCCAGCAGCAAAAGGGTCAGGGGGATGGACACTGAAGCTTTCTTT.

The CDR3 DNA follows: TGCAGTGCTGAGGGGGGGGGGGAGACCCAGTACTTC. Translating gives CSAEGGGETQYF. The chain couples TRBV20-1 to TRBJ2-5; D may be TRBD2 (7 bases). The germline V and J ends were trimmed by 5 bases and 5 bases, with 12 bases remaining between them. The CDR3 length is 12 residues. The germline CDR1 and CDR2 sequences are DFQATT and SNEGSKA (reference sequence).

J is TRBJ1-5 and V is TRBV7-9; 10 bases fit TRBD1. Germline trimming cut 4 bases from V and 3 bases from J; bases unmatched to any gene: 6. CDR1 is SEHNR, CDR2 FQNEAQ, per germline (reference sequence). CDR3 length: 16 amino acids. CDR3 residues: CASSWDRGTPNQPQHF. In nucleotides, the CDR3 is TGTGCCAGCAGCTGGGACAGGGGCACCCCCAATCAGCCCCAGCATTTT.

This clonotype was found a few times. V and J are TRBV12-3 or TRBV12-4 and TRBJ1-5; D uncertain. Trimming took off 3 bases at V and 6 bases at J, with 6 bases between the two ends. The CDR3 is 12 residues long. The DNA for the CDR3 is TGTGCCAGCAGTTTCAGAGGTCAGCCCCAGCATTTT. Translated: CASSFRGQPQHF.

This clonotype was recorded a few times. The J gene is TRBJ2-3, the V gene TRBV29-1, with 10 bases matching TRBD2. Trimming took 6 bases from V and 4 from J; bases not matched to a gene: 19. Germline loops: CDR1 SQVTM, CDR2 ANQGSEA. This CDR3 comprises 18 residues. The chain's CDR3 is CSVERASGGHQEADTQYF. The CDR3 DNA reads TGCAGCGTAGAACGGGCTAGCGGGGGCCATCAGGAAGCAGATACGCAGTATTTT.

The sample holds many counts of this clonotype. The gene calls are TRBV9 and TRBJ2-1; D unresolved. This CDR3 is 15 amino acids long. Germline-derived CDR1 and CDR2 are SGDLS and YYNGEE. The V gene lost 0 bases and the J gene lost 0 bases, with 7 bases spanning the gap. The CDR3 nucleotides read TGTGCCAGCAGCGTAGTAGGTAGCTCCTACAATGAGCAGTTCTTC. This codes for CASSVVGSSYNEQFF.

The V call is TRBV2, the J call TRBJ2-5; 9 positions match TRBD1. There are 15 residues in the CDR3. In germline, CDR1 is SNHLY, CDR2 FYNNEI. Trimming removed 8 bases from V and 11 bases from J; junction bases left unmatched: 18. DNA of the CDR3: TGTGCCAGCCACCCCATCGGACAGGGGTTCGATGAGCAGTACTTC. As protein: CASHPIGQGFDEQYF.

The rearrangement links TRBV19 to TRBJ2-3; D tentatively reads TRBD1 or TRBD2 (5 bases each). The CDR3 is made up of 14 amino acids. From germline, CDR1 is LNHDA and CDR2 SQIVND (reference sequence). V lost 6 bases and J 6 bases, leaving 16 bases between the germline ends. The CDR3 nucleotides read TGTGCCAGTAGCGTCCGGGACCCTTCCGATACGCAGTATTTT. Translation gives CASSVRDPSDTQYF.

CDR3: CSATAQAPGTSYEQYF. The CDR3 coding sequence is TGCAGTGCTACGGCCCAGGCACCCGGGACTTCCTACGAGCAGTACTTC. The chain links TRBV20-1 to TRBJ2-7; possibly TRBD2 for D (6 bases). Per germline, CDR1 DFQATT and CDR2 SNEGSKA (reference sequence). This CDR3 has 16 residues. Trimming cost V 4 bases and J 1 base, with 20 bases left between them.

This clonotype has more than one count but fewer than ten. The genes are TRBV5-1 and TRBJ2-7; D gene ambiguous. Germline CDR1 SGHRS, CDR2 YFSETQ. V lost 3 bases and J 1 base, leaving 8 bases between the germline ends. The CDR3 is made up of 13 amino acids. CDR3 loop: CASSYDKSYEQYF. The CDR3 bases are TGCGCCAGCAGCTATGACAAATCCTACGAGCAGTACTTC.

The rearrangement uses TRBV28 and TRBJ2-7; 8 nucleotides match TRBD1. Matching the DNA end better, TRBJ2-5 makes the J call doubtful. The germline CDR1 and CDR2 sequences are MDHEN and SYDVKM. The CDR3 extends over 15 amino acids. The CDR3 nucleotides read TGTGCCAGCAGCACCCCTCAGGGGGCGCGAGAGACCCAGTACTTC. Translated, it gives CASSTPQGARETQYF.

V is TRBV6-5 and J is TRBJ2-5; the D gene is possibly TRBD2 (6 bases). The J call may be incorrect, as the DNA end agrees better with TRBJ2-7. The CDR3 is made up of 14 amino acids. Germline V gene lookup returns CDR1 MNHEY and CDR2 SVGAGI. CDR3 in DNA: TGTGCCAGCAGATCCCCTAGCGCGCGCGACGAGCAGTACTTC. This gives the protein CASRSPSARDEQYF.

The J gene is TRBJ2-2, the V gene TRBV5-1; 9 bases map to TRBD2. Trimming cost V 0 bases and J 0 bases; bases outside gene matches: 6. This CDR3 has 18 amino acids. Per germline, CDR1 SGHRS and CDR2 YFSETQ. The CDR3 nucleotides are TGCGCCAGCAGCTTGGCCCTTCTAGCGGGGTCGAACACCGGGGAGCTGTTTTTT. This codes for CASSLALLAGSNTGELFF.

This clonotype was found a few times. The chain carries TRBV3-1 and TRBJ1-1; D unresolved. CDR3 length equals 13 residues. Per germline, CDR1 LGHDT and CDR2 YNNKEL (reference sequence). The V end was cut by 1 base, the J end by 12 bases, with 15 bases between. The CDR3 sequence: CASSQGGNSITFF. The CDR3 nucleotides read TGTGCCAGCAGCCAAGGAGGGAACAGCATAACTTTCTTT.

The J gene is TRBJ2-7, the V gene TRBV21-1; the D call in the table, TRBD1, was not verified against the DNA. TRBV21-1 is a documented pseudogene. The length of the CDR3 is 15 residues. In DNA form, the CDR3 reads TGTGCCAGCAGCAAGCCCCCGGGAAAAGACCACGAGCAGTACTTC. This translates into CASSKPPGKDHEQYF.

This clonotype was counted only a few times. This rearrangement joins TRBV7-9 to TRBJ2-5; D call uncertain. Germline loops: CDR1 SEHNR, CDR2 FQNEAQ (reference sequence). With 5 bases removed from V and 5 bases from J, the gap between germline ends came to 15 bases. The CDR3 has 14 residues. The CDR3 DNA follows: TGTGCCAGCAGCGACTCTTCCTTACGGGAGACCCAGTACTTC. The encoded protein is CASSDSSLRETQYF.

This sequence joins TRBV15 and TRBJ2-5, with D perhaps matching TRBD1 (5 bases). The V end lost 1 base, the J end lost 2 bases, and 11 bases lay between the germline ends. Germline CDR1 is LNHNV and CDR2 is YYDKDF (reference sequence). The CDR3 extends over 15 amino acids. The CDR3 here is CATSRAQGVQETQYF. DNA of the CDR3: TGTGCCACCAGCAGAGCCCAAGGGGTTCAAGAGACCCAGTACTTC. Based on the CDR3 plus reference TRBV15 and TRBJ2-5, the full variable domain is DAMVIQNPRYQVTQFGKPVTLSCSQTLNHNVMYWYQQKSSQAPKLLFHYYDKDFNNEADTPDNFQSRRPNTSFCFLDIRSPGLGDTAMYLCATSRAQGVQETQYFGPGTRLLVL.

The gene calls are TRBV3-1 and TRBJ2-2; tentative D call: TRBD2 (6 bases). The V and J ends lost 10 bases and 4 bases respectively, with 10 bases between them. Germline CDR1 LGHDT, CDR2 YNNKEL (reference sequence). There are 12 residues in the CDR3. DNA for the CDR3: TGTGCCACCCAGACTAGCACCGGGGAGCTGTTTTTT. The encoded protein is CATQTSTGELFF.

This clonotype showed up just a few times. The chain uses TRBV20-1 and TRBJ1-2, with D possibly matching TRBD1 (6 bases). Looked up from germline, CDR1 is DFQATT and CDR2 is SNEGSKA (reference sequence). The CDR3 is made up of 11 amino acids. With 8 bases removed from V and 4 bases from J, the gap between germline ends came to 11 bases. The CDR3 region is CSRGALYGYTF. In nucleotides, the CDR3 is TGCAGTCGGGGGGCCCTCTATGGCTACACCTTC.

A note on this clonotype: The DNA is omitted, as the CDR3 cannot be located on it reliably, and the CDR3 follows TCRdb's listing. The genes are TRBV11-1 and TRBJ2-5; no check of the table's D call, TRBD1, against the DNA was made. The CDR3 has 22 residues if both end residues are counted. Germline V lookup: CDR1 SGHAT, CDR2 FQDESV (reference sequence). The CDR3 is CASSPPGQGNYGYTFGSGTQYF.

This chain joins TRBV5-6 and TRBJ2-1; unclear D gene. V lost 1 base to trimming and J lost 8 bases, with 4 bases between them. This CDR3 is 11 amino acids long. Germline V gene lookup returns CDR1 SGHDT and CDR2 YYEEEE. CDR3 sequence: CASSLYDEQFF. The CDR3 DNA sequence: TGTGCCAGCAGCTTGTACGATGAGCAGTTCTTC.

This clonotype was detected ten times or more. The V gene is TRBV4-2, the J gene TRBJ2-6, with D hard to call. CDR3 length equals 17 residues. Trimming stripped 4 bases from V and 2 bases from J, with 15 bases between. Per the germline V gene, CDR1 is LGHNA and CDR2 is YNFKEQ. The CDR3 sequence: CASSPDPVSAGANVLTF. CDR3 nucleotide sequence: TGTGCCAGCAGCCCAGACCCCGTGAGCGCTGGGGCCAACGTCCTGACTTTC.

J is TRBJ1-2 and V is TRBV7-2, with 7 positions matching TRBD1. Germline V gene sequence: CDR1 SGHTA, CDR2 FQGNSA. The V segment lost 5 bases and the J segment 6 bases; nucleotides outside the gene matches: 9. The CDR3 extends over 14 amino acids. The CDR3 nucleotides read TGTGCCAGCAGCGTTACAGGGGCGCCCCATGGCTACACCTTC. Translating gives CASSVTGAPHGYTF.

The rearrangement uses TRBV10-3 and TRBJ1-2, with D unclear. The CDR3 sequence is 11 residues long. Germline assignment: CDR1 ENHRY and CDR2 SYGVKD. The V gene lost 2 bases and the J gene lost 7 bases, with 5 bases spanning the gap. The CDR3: CAISETGGYTF. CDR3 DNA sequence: TGTGCCATCAGTGAGACTGGTGGCTACACCTTC.

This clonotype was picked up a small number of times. The CDR3 is CASSTTRDSGEQFF. CDR3 nucleotides: TGTGCCAGCAGCACGACTCGGGACTCAGGAGAGCAGTTCTTC. The chain recombines TRBV7-2 with TRBJ2-1; D possibly corresponds to TRBD2 (6 bases). The CDR3 has 14 amino acids. In germline, CDR1 is SGHTA, CDR2 FQGNSA. Trimming stripped 5 bases from V and 10 bases from J, with 18 bases between. The full variable domain, its missing parts supplied by reference TRBV7-2 and TRBJ2-1, is GAGVSQSPSNKVTEKGKDVELRCDPISGHTALYWYRQSLGQGLEFLIYFQGNSAPDKSGLPSDRFSAERTGGSVSTLTIQRTQQEDSAVYLCASSTTRDSGEQFFGPGTRLTVL.

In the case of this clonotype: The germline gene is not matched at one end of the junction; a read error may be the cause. The CDR3 DNA sequence: TGTGCCGGCAGCTTAGGCCGGTCGAACTATGGCTACACCTTC. Encoded protein: CAGSLGRSNYGYTF. The genes are TRBV7-9 and TRBJ1-2; no clear D gene. The CDR3 totals 14 residues. Per the germline V gene, CDR1 is SEHNR and CDR2 is FQNEAQ (reference sequence).

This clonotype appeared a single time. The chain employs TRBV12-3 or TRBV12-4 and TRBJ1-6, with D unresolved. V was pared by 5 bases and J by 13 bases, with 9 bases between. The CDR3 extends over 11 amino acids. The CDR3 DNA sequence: TGTGCCAGCAGTACCAATGGGCCCCTCCACTTT. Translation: CASSTNGPLHF.

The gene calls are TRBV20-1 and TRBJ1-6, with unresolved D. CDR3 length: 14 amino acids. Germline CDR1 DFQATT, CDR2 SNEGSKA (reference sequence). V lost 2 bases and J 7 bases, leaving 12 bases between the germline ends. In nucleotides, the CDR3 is TGCAGTGCTAGACGAAGGGATTGGAATTCACCCCTCCACTTT. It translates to CSARRRDWNSPLHF.